What follows are 18 T cell receptor beta chains derived from one specimen sequenced in a study of blood T cell repertoires in COVID-19 (dated by TCRdb to the early 2020s). Library preparation employed the immunoSEQ multiplex PCR assay. TCRdb took this table from immuneACCESS and kept in-frame rearrangements with V and J called. Such tables lack part of the clones; where checked against another copy, unresolved V genes explain under half of the gap, and the rest is unexplained. This sample lists 210,000 or so clones; 86% were detected once. Of the sample, over 2% is held by the ten largest clones. The sequencing sample was made of peripheral blood. These receptors all stem from a woman in her forties or fifties with acute or convalescent COVID-19.

This clone was recorded once. The chain combines TRBV2 with TRBJ1-2, with D hard to call. V lost 3 bases and J lost 0, with 14 bases in between. This CDR3 has 16 residues. CDR1 and CDR2 from the germline V gene are SNHLY and FYNNEI. The CDR3 here is CASSDATRETNYGYTF. The CDR3, as DNA: TGTGCCAGCAGTGATGCCACCCGAGAGACTAACTATGGCTACACCTTC.

J is TRBJ2-2 and V is TRBV6-6; D is ambiguous. The CDR3 runs to 15 residues. V lost 3 bases and J lost 3, with 11 bases in between. Per germline, CDR1 MNHNY and CDR2 SVGAGI (reference sequence). The CDR3 bases are TGTGCCAGCAGTTATTCCCCCGCGGACACCGGGGAGCTGTTTTTT. Protein sequence: CASSYSPADTGELFF.

This clone was picked up one time. The rearrangement links TRBV7-9 to TRBJ1-1; a weak D match, TRBD1 (5 bases). V was shortened by 1 base and J by 10 bases, with 16 bases between the two germline ends. From germline, CDR1 is SEHNR and CDR2 FQNEAQ (reference sequence). This CDR3 is 14 amino acids long. This CDR3 is CASSLDWAGRGAFF. The CDR3 nucleotides read TGTGCCAGCAGCTTAGATTGGGCAGGGAGGGGAGCTTTCTTT.

V and J are TRBV6-8 and TRBJ1-2; D unclear. The V gene's germline CDR1 is MNHGY and CDR2 SAAAGT. CDR3 size: 19 residues. V lost 0 bases to trimming and J lost 4 bases, with 24 bases between them. The CDR3 bases are TGTGCCAGCAGTTACTCAAGCCCGAGCAATTCGAGGCTAGGCTATGGCTACACCTTC. It is translated as CASSYSSPSNSRLGYGYTF.

This chain uses TRBV28 with TRBJ2-3, with D perhaps matching TRBD1 (6 bases). This CDR3 spans 14 amino acids. CDR1 and CDR2 from the germline V gene are MDHEN and SYDVKM. The V end lost 6 bases, the J end lost 0 bases, and 10 bases lay between the germline ends. Here the CDR3 DNA reads TGTGCCAGCAGGGACAGTCAAAGCACAGATACGCAGTATTTT. Amino acid sequence: CASRDSQSTDTQYF.

The V call is TRBV6-1, the J call TRBJ1-5; TRBD1 is a possible D gene (5 bases). CDR3 size: 15 residues. V was trimmed by 7 bases and J by 3 bases, leaving 16 bases between them. Germline V lookup: CDR1 MNHNS, CDR2 SASEGT. The CDR3 is CASTTSQGYNQPQHF. CDR3 DNA: TGTGCCAGCACTACAAGCCAGGGTTACAATCAGCCCCAGCATTTT.

The chain recombines TRBV5-1 with TRBJ1-2; 9 bases fit TRBD1. The CDR3 sequence is 14 residues long. Germline V gene sequence: CDR1 SGHRS, CDR2 YFSETQ. The V gene end was trimmed by 4 bases and the J gene end by 8 bases; junction bases not matched to a gene: 9. This chain's CDR3 is CASSRDRERRGYTF. CDR3 coding DNA: TGCGCCAGCAGCCGGGACAGGGAACGTCGAGGCTACACCTTC.

This chain connects TRBV5-3 to TRBJ1-2; 7 bases fit TRBD1. TRBV5-3 is flagged as an ORF with uncertain function. CDR3 length: 15 amino acids. J gave up 4 bases and V 7 bases, and 13 bases lay outside the gene matches. The CDR3 sequence: CARLKEIRGVYGYTF. CDR3 bases: TGTGCCAGACTTAAGGAAATCAGGGGGGTCTATGGCTACACCTTC.

In DNA form, the CDR3 reads TGTGCCAGCAGCCTCACTACAGGGATAGATACGCAGTATTTT. Amino acids: CASSLTTGIDTQYF. This rearrangement joins TRBV9 to TRBJ2-3; possible D gene TRBD1, 6 bases. CDR1 is SGDLS, CDR2 YYNGEE, per germline. The CDR3 spans 14 residues. The V end was cut by 4 bases, the J end by 5 bases, with 14 bases between.

V gene TRBV6-1 combines with J gene TRBJ2-7, with D perhaps TRBD1 (5 bases). The CDR3 is made up of 16 amino acids. V was cut by 0 bases and J by 1 base, with 13 bases left in between. Germline assignment: CDR1 MNHNS and CDR2 SASEGT. CDR3 sequence reads: CASSEAPSGRSYEQYF. The DNA for the CDR3 is TGTGCCAGCAGTGAAGCGCCGTCAGGGCGGTCCTACGAGCAGTACTTC.

CDR3 coding DNA: TGTGCCAGTAGTGCCCAGACTAGCGGGAGGACCTACGAGCAGTACTTC. It specifies CASSAQTSGRTYEQYF. The chain links TRBV19 to TRBJ2-7; 13 bases match TRBD2. In germline, CDR1 is LNHDA, CDR2 SQIVND (reference sequence). The V and J ends lost 5 bases and 2 bases, in that order; junction bases with no gene match: 6. The CDR3 consists of 16 residues.

V usage is TRBV30 and J usage is TRBJ1-2; D might be TRBD1 (6 bases). The CDR3 length is 14 residues. V lost 0 bases to trimming and J lost 4 bases, with 12 bases between them. Germline CDR1 reads GTSNPN; CDR2 reads SVGIG (reference sequence). CDR3 DNA: TGTGCCTGGAGTGTAGGCACAGGGCTCTATGGCTACACCTTC. Encoded protein: CAWSVGTGLYGYTF.

The chain uses TRBV9 and TRBJ2-3, with TRBD2 matching over 11 bases. This CDR3 is built from 15 residues. J lost 8 bases, V lost 3 bases, and 8 bases had no gene match. Germline-derived CDR1 and CDR2 are SGDLS and YYNGEE. The CDR3 protein is CASSASSGGVATQYF. DNA for the CDR3: TGTGCCAGCAGCGCTAGTAGCGGGGGGGTGGCTACGCAGTATTTT.

The chain uses TRBV30 and TRBJ1-2; maybe TRBD1 (6 bases). There are 12 residues in the CDR3. Germline values: CDR1 GTSNPN, CDR2 SVGIG (reference sequence). V lost 2 bases, J lost 8 bases, and 12 bases lay in between. The CDR3 sequence: CAWSSPGGGYTF. As DNA, the CDR3 is TGTGCCTGGAGTTCCCCGGGGGGCGGCTACACCTTC.

This clone was recorded only once. The chain uses TRBV19 and TRBJ1-5; 7 bases fit TRBD1. Trimming at V came to 6 bases and at J to 2 bases, leaving 4 bases not matched to a gene. Germline CDR1 and CDR2: LNHDA and SQIVND (reference sequence). CDR3 length: 14 residues. CDR3 nucleotide sequence: TGTGCCAGTAGCAGACAGGGAGGCAATCAGCCCCAGCATTTT. Translating gives CASSRQGGNQPQHF.

In its sample, this clone was seen once. This rearrangement joins TRBV5-4 to TRBJ1-1; D is possibly TRBD1 (5 bases). Germline V lookup: CDR1 SGHNT, CDR2 YYREEE (reference sequence). Trimming stripped 0 bases from V and 3 bases from J, with 12 bases between. The CDR3 is made up of 15 amino acids. The CDR3 sequence is CASSLVGGAYTEAFF. CDR3 sequence (DNA): TGTGCCAGCAGCTTGGTAGGTGGGGCGTACACTGAAGCTTTCTTT.

The CDR3: CASIQGLAGELFF. DNA of the CDR3: TGCGCCAGCATCCAGGGTTTGGCCGGGGAGCTGTTTTTT. The chain carries TRBV5-1 and TRBJ2-2, with D possibly being TRBD1 (5 bases). V shed 6 bases and J shed 6 bases, with 12 bases lying between them. CDR1 SGHRS and CDR2 YFSETQ come from the germline V gene. The CDR3 loop spans 13 amino acids.

The chain joins TRBV19 to TRBJ1-2, with a tentative D call TRBD1 (6 bases). Trimming cost V 4 bases and J 3 bases, with 15 bases left between them. The CDR3 is 15 amino acids. Per germline, CDR1 LNHDA and CDR2 SQIVND (reference sequence). Written as DNA, the CDR3 is TGTGCCAGTAGTACTGGCGGGGGCCGGGACTATGGCTACACCTTC. This sequence encodes CASSTGGGRDYGYTF.